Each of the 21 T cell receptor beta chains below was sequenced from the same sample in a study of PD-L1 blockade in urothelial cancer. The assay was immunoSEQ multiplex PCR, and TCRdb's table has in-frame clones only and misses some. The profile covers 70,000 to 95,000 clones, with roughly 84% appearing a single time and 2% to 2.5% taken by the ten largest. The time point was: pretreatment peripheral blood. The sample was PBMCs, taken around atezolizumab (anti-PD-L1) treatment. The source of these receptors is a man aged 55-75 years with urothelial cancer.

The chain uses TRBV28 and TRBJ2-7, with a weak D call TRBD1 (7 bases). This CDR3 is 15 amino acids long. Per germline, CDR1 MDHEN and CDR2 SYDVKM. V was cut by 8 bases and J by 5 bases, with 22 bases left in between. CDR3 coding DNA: TGTGCCAGCTTCCCTGTCGACAGGGAGGTCGACGAGCAGTACTTC. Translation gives CASFPVDREVDEQYF.

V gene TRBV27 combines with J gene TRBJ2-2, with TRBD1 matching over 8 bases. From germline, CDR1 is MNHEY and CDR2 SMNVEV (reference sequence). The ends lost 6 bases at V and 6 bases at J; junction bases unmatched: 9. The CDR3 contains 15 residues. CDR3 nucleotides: TGTGCCAGCAGGACGTCAGGGGGCTTGGCCGGGGAGCTGTTTTTT. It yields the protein CASRTSGGLAGELFF.

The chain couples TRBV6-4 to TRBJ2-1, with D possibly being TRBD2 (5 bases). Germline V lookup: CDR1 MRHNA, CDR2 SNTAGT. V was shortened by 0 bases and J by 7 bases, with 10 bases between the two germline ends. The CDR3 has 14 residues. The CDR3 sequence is CASSDSFGGNEQFF. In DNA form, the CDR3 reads TGTGCCAGCAGTGACTCTTTCGGCGGGAATGAGCAGTTCTTC.

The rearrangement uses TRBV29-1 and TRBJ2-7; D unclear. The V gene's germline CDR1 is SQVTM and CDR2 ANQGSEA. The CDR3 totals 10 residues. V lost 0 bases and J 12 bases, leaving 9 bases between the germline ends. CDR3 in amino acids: CSVEEGARYF. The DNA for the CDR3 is TGCAGCGTTGAAGAGGGCGCCAGGTACTTC.

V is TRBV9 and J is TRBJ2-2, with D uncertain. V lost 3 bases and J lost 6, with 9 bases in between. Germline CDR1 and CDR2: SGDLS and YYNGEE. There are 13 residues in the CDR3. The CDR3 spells CASSAYPAGELFF. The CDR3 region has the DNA TGTGCCAGCAGCGCCTACCCCGCCGGGGAGCTGTTTTTT.

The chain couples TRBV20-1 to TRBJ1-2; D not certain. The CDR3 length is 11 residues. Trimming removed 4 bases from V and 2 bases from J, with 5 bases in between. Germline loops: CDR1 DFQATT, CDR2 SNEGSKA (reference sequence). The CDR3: CSANQNYGYTF. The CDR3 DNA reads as TGCAGTGCTAACCAGAACTATGGCTACACCTTC.

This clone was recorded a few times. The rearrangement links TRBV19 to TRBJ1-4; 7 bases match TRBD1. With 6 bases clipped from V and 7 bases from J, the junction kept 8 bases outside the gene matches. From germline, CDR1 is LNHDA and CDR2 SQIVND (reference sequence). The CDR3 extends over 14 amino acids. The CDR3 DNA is TGTGCCAGTAGAGAAACAGGGGTCGGTGAAAAACTGTTTTTT. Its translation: CASRETGVGEKLFF.

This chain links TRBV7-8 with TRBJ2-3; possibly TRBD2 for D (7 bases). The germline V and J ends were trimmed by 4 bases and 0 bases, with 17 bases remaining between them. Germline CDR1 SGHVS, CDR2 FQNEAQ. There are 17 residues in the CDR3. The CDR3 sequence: CASSWGGHGTSTDTQYF. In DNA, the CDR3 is TGTGCCAGCAGCTGGGGGGGACACGGGACTAGCACAGATACGCAGTATTTT.

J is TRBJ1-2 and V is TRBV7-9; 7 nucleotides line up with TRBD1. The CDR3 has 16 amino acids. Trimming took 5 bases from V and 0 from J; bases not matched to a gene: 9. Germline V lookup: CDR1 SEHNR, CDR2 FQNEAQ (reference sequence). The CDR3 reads CASSLRGGQANYGYTF. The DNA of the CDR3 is TGTGCCAGCAGCCTGAGAGGAGGACAGGCTAACTATGGCTACACCTTC.

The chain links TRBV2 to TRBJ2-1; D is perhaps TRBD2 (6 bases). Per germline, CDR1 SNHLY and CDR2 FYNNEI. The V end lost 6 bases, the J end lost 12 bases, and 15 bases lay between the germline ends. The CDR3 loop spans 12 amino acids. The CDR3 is CASSLDVGGQFF. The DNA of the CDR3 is TGTGCCAGCAGCCTTGACGTGGGGGGGCAGTTCTTC. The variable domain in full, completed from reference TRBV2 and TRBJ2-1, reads EPEVTQTPSHQVTQMGQEVILRCVPISNHLYFYWYRQILGQKVEFLVSFYNNEISEKSEIFDDQFSVERPDGSNFTLKIRSTKLEDSAMYFCASSLDVGGQFFGPGTRLTVL.

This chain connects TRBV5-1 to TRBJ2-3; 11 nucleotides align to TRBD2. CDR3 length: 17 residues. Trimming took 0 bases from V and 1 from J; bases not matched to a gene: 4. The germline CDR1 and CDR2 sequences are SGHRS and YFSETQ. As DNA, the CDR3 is TGCGCCAGCAGCTTGGGACTAGCGGGGACCGGCACAGATACGCAGTATTTT. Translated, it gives CASSLGLAGTGTDTQYF.

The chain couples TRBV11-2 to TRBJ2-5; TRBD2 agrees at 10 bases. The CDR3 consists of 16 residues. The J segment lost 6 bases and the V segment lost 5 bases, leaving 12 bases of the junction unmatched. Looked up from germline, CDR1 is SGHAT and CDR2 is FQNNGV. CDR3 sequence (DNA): TGTGCCAGCAGCCCTAGCGGGAGTTCCCCCAAGCAGACCCAGTACTTC. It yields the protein CASSPSGSSPKQTQYF.

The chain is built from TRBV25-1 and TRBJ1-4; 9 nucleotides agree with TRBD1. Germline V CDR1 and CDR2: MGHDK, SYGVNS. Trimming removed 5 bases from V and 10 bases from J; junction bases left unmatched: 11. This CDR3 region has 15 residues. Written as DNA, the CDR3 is TGTGCCAGCAGTTCTCCGGGACAGGGAAACGGAAAACTGTTTTTT. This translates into CASSSPGQGNGKLFF.

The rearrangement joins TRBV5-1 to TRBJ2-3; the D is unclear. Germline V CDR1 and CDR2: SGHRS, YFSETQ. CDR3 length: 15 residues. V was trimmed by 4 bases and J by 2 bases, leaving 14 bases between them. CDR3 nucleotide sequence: TGCGCCAGCAGCCGCCAAAGCGACCCCACAGATACGCAGTATTTT. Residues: CASSRQSDPTDTQYF. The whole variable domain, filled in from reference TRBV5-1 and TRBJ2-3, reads KAGVTQTPRYLIKTRGQQVTLSCSPISGHRSVSWYQQTPGQGLQFLFEYFSETQRNKGNFPGRFSGRQFSNSRSEMNVSTLELGDSALYLCASSRQSDPTDTQYFGPGTRLTVL.

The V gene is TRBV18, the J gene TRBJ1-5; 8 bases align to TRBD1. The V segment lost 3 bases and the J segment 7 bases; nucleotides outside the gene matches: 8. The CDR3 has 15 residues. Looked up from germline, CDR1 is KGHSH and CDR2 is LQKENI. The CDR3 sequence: CASSPADRVGQPQHF. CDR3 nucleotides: TGTGCCAGCTCACCGGCGGACAGGGTAGGGCAGCCCCAGCATTTT. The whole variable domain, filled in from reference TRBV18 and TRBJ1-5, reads NAGVMQNPRHLVRRRGQEARLRCSPMKGHSHVYWYRQLPEEGLKFMVYLQKENIIDESGMPKERFSAEFPKEGPSILRIQQVVRGDSAAYFCASSPADRVGQPQHFGDGTRLSIL.

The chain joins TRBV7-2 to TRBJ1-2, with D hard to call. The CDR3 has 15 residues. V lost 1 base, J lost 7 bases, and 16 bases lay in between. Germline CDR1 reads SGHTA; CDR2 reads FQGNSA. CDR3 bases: TGTGCCAGCAGCTTAGTTGAATCAGGAGGATCTGGCTACACCTTC. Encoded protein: CASSLVESGGSGYTF.

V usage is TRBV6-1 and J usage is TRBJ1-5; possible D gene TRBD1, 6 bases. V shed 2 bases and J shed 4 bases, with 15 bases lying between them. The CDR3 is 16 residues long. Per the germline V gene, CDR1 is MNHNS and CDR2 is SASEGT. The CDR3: CASSEKSGAGNQPQHF. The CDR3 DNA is TGTGCCAGCAGTGAAAAATCAGGGGCCGGGAATCAGCCCCAGCATTTT.

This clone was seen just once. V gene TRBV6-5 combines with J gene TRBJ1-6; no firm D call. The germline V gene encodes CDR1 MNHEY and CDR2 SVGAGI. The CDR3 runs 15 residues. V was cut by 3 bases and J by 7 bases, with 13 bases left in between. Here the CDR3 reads CASSYGRFGNSPLHF. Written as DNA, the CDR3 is TGTGCCAGCAGTTATGGCAGGTTTGGCAATTCACCCCTCCACTTT.

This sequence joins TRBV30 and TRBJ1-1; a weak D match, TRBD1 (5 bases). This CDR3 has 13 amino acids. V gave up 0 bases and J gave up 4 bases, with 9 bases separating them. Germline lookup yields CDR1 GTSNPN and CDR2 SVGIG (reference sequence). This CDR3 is CAWSVLGGTEAFF. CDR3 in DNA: TGTGCCTGGAGTGTACTGGGGGGCACTGAAGCTTTCTTT.

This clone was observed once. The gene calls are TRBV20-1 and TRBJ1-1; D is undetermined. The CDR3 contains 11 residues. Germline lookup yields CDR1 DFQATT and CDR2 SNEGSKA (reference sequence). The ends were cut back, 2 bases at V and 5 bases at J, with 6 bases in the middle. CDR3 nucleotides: TGCAGTGCTAGATCGGGTACTGAAGCTTTCTTT. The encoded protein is CSARSGTEAFF.

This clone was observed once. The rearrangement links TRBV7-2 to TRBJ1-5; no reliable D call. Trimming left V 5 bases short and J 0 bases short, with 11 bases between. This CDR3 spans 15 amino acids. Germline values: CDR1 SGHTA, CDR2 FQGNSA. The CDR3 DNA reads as TGTGCCAGCAGCCCCCGGTGGGCTAGCAATCAGCCCCAGCATTTT. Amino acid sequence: CASSPRWASNQPQHF.